What follows are 10 T cell receptor beta chains derived from one specimen sequenced in a study of blood T cell repertoires in COVID-19. The table came from immunoSEQ multiplex PCR; TCRdb's copy has only in-frame clones and leaves some out. The data hold fewer than 110,000 clones, with about nine tenths observed a single time. Sequences were obtained from peripheral blood. Source of these receptors: a woman older than 75 in a cohort sampled during active COVID-19.

The chain joins TRBV7-2 to TRBJ2-1; D is perhaps TRBD2 (5 bases). Trimming left V 1 base short and J 12 bases short, with 13 bases between. Germline-derived CDR1 and CDR2 are SGHTA and FQGNSA. CDR3 length: 13 amino acids. The DNA of the CDR3 is TGTGCCAGCAGCTTAGAAACCGGACTTGGGCAGTTCTTC. Its protein is CASSLETGLGQFF.

This rearrangement joins TRBV7-9 to TRBJ1-4; D is unclear. Germline lookup yields CDR1 SEHNR and CDR2 FQNEAQ (reference sequence). The CDR3 runs 14 residues. Trimming stripped 4 bases from V and 3 bases from J, with 9 bases between. This CDR3 reads CASSSGTANEKLFF. The CDR3 DNA reads as TGTGCCAGCAGCTCAGGAACGGCTAATGAAAAACTGTTTTTT.

The CDR3 DNA follows: TGTGCCAGCAGCTTGGAACAGGGGGCCGGCGAGCAGTACTTC. This sequence encodes CASSLEQGAGEQYF. This sequence joins TRBV5-4 and TRBJ2-7, with 9 bases identical to TRBD1. Germline CDR1 is SGHNT and CDR2 is YYREEE (reference sequence). The CDR3 spans 14 residues. V lost 0 bases to trimming and J lost 6 bases; unmatched junction nucleotides: 4.

The chain links TRBV5-6 to TRBJ1-5, with D possibly TRBD1 on 5 matching bases. The V gene lost 0 bases and the J gene lost 2 bases, with 12 bases spanning the gap. This CDR3 contains 16 residues. The germline CDR1 and CDR2 sequences are SGHDT and YYEEEE. Here the CDR3 DNA reads TGTGCCAGCAGCTTGGCCGCAGGGATTGGCAATCAGCCCCAGCATTTT. Translating it yields CASSLAAGIGNQPQHF.

CDR3 amino acids: CASSIDPSGGAKNIQYF. CDR3 in DNA: TGTGCCAGTAGTATCGACCCTAGCGGGGGAGCCAAAAACATTCAGTACTTC. The chain uses TRBV19 and TRBJ2-4, with 10 bases matching TRBD2. V shed 3 bases, J shed 0 bases, and the junction held 5 bases outside the gene matches. The CDR3 consists of 17 residues. Germline V CDR1 and CDR2: LNHDA, SQIVND (reference sequence).

The sample holds a few counts of this clone. The chain is built from TRBV6-1 and TRBJ1-5; TRBD1 matches 7 bases. In germline, CDR1 is MNHNS, CDR2 SASEGT. The CDR3 has 15 amino acids. The V segment lost 3 bases and the J segment 0 bases; nucleotides outside the gene matches: 2. The CDR3 region has the DNA TGTGCCAGCAGTGATGACAGGGCTAGCAATCAGCCCCAGCATTTT. It is translated as CASSDDRASNQPQHF.

The chain uses TRBV6-5 and TRBJ2-1; 9 bases are a match to TRBD2. V lost 2 bases to trimming and J lost 7 bases; unmatched junction nucleotides: 9. Germline-derived CDR1 and CDR2 are MNHEY and SVGAGI. This CDR3 spans 16 amino acids. CDR3 nucleotide sequence: TGTGCCAGCAGTTACCGGCGGGGGGGGCCCAGGAATGAGCAGTTCTTC. Protein sequence: CASSYRRGGPRNEQFF.

V is TRBV27 and J is TRBJ2-7; D is uncertain. The CDR3 is 15 residues long. V was cut by 5 bases and J by 0 bases, with 14 bases left in between. In germline, CDR1 is MNHEY, CDR2 SMNVEV (reference sequence). The CDR3 DNA reads TGTGCCAGCAGTAGTATGGGTTTAGCCTCCTACGAGCAGTACTTC. This gives the protein CASSSMGLASYEQYF.

The chain employs TRBV29-1 and TRBJ2-3, with a possible D match to TRBD2 (5 bases). The CDR3 spans 14 residues. Trimming shortened V by 6 bases and J by 0 bases, and 13 bases separated the two germline ends. The germline V gene has CDR1 SQVTM and CDR2 ANQGSEA. Here the CDR3 DNA reads TGCAGCGTAGCTACTAGGCCTAGCACAGATACGCAGTATTTT. Translating it yields CSVATRPSTDTQYF.

The chain links TRBV28 to TRBJ2-1, with 9 bases matching TRBD1. The CDR3 runs 16 residues. CDR1 and CDR2 from the germline V gene are MDHEN and SYDVKM. J was trimmed by 4 bases and V by 2 bases; bases with no gene match: 6. CDR3 bases: TGTGCCAGCAGTTTACCAACAGGGGGCTATTACAATGAGCAGTTCTTC. Translation: CASSLPTGGYYNEQFF.